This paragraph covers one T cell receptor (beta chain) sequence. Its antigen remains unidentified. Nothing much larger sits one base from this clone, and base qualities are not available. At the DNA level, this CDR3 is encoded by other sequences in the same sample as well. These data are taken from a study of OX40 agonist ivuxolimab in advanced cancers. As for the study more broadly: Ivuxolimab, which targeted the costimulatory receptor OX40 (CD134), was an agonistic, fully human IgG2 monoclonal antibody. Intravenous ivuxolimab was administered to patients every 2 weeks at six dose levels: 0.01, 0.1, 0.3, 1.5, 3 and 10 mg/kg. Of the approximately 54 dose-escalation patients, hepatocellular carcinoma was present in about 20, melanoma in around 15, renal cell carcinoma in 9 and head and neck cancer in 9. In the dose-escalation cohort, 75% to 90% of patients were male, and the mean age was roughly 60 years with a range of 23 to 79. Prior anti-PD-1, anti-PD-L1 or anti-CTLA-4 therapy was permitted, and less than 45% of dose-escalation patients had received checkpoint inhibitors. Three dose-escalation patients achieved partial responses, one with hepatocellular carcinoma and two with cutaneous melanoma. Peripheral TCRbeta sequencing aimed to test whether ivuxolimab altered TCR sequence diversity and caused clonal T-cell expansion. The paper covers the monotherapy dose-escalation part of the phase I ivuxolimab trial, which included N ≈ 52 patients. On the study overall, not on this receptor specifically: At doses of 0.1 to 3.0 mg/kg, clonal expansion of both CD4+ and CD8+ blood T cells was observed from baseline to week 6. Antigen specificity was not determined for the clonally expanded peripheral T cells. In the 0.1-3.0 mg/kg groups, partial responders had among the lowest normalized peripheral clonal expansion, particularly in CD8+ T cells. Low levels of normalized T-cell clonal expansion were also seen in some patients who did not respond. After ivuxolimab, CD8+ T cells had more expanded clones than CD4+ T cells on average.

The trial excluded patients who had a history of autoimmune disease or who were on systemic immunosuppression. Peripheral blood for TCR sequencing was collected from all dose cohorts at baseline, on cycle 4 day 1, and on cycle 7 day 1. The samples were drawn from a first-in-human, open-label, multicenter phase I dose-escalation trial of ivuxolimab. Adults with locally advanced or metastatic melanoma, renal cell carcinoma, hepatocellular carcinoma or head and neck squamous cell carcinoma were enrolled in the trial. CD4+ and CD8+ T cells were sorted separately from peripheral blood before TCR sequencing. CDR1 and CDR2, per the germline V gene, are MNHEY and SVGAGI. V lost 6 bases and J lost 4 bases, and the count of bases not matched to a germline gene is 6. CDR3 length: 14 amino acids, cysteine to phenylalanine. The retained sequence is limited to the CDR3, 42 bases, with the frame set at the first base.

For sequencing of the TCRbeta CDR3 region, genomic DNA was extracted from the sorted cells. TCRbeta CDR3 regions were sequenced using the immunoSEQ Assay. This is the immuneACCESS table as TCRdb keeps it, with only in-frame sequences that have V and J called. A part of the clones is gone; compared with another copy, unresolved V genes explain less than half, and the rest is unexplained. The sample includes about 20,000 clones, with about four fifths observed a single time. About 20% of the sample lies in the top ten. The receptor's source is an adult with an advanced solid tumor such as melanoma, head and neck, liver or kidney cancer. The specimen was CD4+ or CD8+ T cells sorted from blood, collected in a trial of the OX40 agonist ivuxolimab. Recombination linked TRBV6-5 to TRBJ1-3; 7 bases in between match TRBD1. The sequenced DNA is TGTGCCAGCAGCCCCGGGACAGCAGGAAACACCATATATTTT. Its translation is CASSPGTAGNTIYF.